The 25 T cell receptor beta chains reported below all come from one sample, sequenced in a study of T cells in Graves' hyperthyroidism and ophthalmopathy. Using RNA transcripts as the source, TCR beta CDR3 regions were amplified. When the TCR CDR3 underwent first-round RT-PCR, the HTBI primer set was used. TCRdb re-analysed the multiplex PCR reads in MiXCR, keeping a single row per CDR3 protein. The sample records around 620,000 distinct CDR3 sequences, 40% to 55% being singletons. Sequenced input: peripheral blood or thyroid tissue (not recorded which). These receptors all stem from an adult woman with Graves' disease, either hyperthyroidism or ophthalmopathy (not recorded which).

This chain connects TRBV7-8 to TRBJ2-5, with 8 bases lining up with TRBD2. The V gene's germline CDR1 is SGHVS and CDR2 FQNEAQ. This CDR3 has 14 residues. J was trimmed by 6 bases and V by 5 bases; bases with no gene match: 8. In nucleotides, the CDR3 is TGTGCCAGCAGCCCTAGCCGACTAGCGAAGACCCAGTACTTC. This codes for CASSPSRLAKTQYF.

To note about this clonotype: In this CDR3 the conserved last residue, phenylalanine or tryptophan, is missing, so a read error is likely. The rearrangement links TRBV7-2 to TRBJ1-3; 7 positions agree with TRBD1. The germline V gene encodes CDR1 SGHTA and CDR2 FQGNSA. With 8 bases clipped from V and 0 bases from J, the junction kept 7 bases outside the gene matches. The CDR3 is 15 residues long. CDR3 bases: TGTGCCAGCGGGGCGGACAGGACCTCTGGAAACACCATATATCTT. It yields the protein CASGADRTSGNTIYL.

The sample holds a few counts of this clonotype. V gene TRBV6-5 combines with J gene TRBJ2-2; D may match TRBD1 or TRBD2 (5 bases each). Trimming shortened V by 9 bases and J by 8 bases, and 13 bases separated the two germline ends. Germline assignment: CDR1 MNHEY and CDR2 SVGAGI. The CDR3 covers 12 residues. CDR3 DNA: TGTGCCAGTTACGGGGCAGGAGGGGAGCTGTTTTTT. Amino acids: CASYGAGGELFF.

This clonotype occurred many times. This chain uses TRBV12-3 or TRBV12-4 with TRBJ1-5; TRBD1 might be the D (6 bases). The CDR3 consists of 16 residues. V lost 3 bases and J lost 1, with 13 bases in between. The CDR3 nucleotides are TGTGCCAGCAGTTTGAGTGTAGGGGGGAGCAATCAGCCCCAGCATTTT. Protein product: CASSLSVGGSNQPQHF.

The CDR3 protein is CASNPRSISYEQYF. CDR3 sequence (DNA): TGCGCCAGCAACCCGAGAAGCATCTCCTACGAGCAGTACTTC. This chain links TRBV10-1 with TRBJ2-7; D is uncertain. This CDR3 spans 14 amino acids. V lost 7 bases and J 0 bases, leaving 13 bases between the germline ends. The germline V gene has CDR1 WNHNN and CDR2 SYGVQD (reference sequence).

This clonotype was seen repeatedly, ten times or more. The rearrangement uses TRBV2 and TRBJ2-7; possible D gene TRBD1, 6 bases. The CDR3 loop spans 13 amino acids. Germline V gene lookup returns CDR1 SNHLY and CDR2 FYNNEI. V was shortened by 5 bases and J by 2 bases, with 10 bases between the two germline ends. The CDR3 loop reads CASSYREPYEQYF. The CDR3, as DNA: TGTGCCAGCAGTTACAGGGAGCCCTACGAGCAGTACTTC.

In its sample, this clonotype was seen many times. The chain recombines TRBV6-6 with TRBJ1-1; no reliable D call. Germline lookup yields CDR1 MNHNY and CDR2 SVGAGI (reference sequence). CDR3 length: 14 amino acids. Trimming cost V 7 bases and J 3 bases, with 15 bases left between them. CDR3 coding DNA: TGTGCCAGCACCGAATTCGGTTGGCACACTGAAGCTTTCTTT. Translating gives CASTEFGWHTEAFF.

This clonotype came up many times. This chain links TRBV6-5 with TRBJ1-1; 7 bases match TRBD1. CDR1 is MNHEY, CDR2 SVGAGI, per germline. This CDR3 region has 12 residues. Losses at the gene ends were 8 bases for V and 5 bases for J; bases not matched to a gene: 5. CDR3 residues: CASVRGPTEAFF. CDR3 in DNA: TGTGCCAGCGTGAGGGGGCCTACTGAAGCTTTCTTT.

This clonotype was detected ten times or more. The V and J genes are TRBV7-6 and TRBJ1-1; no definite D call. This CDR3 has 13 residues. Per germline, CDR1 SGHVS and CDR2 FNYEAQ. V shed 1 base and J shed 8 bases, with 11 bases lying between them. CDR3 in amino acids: CASSLDGRREAFF. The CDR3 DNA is TGTGCCAGCAGCTTAGATGGAAGACGGGAAGCTTTCTTT.

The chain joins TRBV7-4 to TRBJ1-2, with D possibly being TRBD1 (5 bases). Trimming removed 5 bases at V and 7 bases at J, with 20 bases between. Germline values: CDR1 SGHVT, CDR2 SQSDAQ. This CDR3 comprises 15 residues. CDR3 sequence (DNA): TGTGCCAGCAGCGAGGGGCAGACCTTTTTGAGTGGCTACACCTTC. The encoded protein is CASSEGQTFLSGYTF.

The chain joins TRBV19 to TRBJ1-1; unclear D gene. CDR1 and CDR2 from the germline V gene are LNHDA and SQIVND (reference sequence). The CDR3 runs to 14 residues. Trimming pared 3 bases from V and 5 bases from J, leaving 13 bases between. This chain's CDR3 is CASSMLRAVTEAFF. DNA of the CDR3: TGTGCCAGTAGTATGCTACGGGCGGTAACTGAAGCTTTCTTT. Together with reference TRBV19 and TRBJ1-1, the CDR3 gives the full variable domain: DGGITQSPKYLFRKEGQNVTLSCEQNLNHDAMYWYRQDPGQGLRLIYYSQIVNDFQKGDIAEGYSVSREKKESFPLTVTSAQKNPTAFYLCASSMLRAVTEAFFGQGTRLTVV.

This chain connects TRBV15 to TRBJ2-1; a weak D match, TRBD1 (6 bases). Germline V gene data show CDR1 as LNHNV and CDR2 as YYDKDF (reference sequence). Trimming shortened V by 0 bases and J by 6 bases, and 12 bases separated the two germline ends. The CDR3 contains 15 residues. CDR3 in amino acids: CATSRESLQGNEQFF. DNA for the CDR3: TGTGCCACCAGCAGAGAAAGCCTACAGGGCAATGAGCAGTTCTTC.

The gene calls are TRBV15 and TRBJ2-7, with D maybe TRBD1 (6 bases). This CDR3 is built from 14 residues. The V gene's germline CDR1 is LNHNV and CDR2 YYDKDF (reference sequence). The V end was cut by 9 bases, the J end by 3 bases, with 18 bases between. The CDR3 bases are TGTGCCACGCAGAGGGGGACGTCCAACTACGAGCAGTACTTC. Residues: CATQRGTSNYEQYF.

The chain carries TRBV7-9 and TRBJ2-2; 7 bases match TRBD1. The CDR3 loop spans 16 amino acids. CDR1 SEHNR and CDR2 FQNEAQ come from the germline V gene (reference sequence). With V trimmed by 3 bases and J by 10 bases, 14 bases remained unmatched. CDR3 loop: CASSFSRTGVGEELFF. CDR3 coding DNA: TGTGCCAGCAGCTTCTCCCGGACAGGCGTAGGAGAGGAGCTGTTTTTT.

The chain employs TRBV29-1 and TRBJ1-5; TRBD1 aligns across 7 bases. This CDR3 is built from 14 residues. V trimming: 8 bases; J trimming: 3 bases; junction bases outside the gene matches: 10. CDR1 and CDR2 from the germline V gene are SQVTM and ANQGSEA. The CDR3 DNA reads TGCAGCATCAGGACAGGCGGGAACAATCAGCCCCAGCATTTT. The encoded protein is CSIRTGGNNQPQHF.

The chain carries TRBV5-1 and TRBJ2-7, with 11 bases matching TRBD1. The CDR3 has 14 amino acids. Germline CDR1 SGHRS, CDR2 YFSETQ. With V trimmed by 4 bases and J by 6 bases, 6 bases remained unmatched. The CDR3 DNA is TGCGCCAGCAGCCGTGGACAGGGGGCACCCGAGCAGTACTTC. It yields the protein CASSRGQGAPEQYF.

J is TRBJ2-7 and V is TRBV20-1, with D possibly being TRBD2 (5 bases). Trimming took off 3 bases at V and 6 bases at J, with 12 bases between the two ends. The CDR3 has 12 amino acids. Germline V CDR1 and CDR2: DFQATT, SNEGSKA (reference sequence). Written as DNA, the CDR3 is TGCAGTGCTAGTGGTGGGAGTACCGAGCAGTACTTC. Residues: CSASGGSTEQYF.

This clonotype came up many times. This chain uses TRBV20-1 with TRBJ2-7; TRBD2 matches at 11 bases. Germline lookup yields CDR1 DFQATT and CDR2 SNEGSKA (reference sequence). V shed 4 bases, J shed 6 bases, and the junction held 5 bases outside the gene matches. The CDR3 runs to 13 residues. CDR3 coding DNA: TGCAGTGCTAAACTAGCGGGAGTCCGCGAGCAGTACTTC. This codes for CSAKLAGVREQYF.

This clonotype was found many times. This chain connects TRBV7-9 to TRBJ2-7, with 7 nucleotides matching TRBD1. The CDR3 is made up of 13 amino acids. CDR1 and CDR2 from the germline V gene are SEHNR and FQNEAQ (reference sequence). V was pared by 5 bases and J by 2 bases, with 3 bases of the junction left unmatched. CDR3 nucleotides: TGTGCCAGCAGCCGGGACAGTCCCTACGAGCAGTACTTC. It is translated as CASSRDSPYEQYF.

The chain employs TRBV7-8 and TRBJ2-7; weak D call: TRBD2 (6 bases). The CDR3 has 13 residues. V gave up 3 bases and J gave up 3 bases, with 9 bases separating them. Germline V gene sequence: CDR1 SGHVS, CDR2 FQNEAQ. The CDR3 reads CASSFGRFYEQYF. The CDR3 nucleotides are TGTGCCAGCAGCTTCGGGAGATTCTACGAGCAGTACTTC. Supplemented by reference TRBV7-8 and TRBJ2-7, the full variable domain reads GAGVSQSPRYKVAKRGQDVALRCDPISGHVSLFWYQQALGQGPEFLTYFQNEAQLDKSGLPSDRFFAERPEGSVSTLKIQRTQQEDSAVYLCASSFGRFYEQYFGPGTRLTVT.

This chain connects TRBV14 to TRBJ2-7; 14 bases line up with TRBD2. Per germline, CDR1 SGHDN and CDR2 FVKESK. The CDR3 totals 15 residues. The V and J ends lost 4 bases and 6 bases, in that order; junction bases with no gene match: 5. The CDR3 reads CASSLGLAGVAEQYF. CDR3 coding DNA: TGTGCCAGCAGCCTGGGACTAGCGGGAGTGGCCGAGCAGTACTTC.

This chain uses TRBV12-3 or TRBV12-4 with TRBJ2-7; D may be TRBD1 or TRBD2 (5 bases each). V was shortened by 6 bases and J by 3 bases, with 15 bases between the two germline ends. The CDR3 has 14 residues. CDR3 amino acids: CASSTGRLIYEQYF. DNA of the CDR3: TGTGCCAGCAGCACGGGACGGCTGATCTACGAGCAGTACTTC.

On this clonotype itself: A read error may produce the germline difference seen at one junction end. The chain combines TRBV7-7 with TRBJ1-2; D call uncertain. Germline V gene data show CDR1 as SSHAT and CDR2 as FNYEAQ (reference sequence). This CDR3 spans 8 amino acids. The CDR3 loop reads CASSTGSF. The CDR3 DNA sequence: TGTGCCAGCAGCACCGGGAGCTTC.

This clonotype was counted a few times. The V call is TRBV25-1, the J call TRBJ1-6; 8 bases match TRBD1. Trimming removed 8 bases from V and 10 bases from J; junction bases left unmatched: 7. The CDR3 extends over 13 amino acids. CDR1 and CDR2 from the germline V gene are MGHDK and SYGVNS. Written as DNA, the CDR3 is TGTGCCAGCGGGCGGACAGGGTACTCACCCCTCCACTTT. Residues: CASGRTGYSPLHF.

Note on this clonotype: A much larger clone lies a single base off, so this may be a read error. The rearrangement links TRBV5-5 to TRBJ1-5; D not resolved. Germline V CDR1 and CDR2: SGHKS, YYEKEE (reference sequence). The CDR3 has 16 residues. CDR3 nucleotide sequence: TGTGCCAGCAGCTCGTGGTCAACCCCTAGCAGTCAGCCCCAGCATTTT. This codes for CASSSWSTPSSQPQHF.